This entry describes one T cell receptor beta chain. This entry belongs to a study of OX40 agonist ivuxolimab in advanced cancers. For the study at large: Patients took ivuxolimab, an agonistic anti-OX40 (CD134) antibody. Earlier treatment with anti-PD-1, anti-PD-L1 or anti-CTLA-4 was permitted, and over 35% had received some.

Sequencing used immunoSEQ multiplex PCR; TCRdb keeps in-frame clones, though not all of them. The sample lists about 58,000 clones; approximately 80% were seen once. The J segment lost 8 bases and the V segment lost 5 bases, leaving 8 bases of the junction unmatched. CDR3 size: 14 residues. Germline values: CDR1 SGHVS, CDR2 FQNEAQ. Here the sequenced sample was CD4+ or CD8+ T cells sorted from blood, taken in a trial of the OX40 agonist ivuxolimab. The genes are TRBV7-8 and TRBJ1-4; TRBD1 aligns across 7 bases. The TCR comes from an adult with an advanced solid tumor such as melanoma, head and neck, liver or kidney cancer. This CDR3 reads CASSPRDRKEKLFF. The CDR3 DNA is TGTGCCAGCAGCCCGCGGGACAGAAAAGAAAAACTGTTTTTT.